These 18 T cell receptor beta chains originate from one sample sequenced in a study of regulatory T cells in long-lasting Graves disease. Arm-PCR with iRepertoire HTBI primers amplified the CDR3 regions for these TCR beta libraries. TCRdb fed the multiplex PCR reads into MiXCR, producing one record per CDR3 protein. The data hold 550,000 to 600,000 distinct CDR3 sequences, with 15% to 20% observed a single time. Indicated time point: newly diagnosed GD, antithyroid drugs for less than 3 months. The TCR library was made from RNA extracted from PBMCs. The same specimen was also included in a second study, on T cells in Graves' hyperthyroidism and ophthalmopathy.

The sample here was peripheral blood mononuclear cells (PBMCs), taken at new diagnosis, from a patient treated with antithyroid drugs. The receptors were gathered from a man in his late teens or twenties with Graves disease.

This clonotype was seen ten or more times. The J gene is TRBJ2-5, the V gene TRBV6-5, with TRBD1 matching over 9 bases. The CDR3 consists of 15 residues. With 2 bases clipped from V and 3 bases from J, the junction kept 4 bases outside the gene matches. The germline V gene has CDR1 MNHEY and CDR2 SVGAGI. The CDR3 DNA reads as TGTGCCAGCAGTTACAACAGGGGGCTAAAAGAGACCCAGTACTTC. Translation: CASSYNRGLKETQYF.

This clonotype has just a few counts. V usage is TRBV20-1 and J usage is TRBJ2-3, with 8 bases matching TRBD1. This CDR3 region has 13 residues. Germline trimming cut 3 bases from V and 4 bases from J; bases unmatched to any gene: 3. The germline V gene encodes CDR1 DFQATT and CDR2 SNEGSKA (reference sequence). In DNA form, the CDR3 reads TGCAGTGCTAGGGCAGGGGGCTCAGATACGCAGTATTTT. This codes for CSARAGGSDTQYF.

This clonotype was detected many times. Relative to the germline gene, one junction end is altered; a read error may explain this. V usage is TRBV18 and J usage is TRBJ1-6, with unresolved D. The CDR3 extends over 13 amino acids. Germline V CDR1 and CDR2: KGHSH, LQKENI. The CDR3 DNA follows: TGCGCCAGCAGCCCTCGTGGGAATTCACCCCTCCACTTT. Its translation is CASSPRGNSPLHF.

This clonotype was seen many times. V is TRBV30 and J is TRBJ2-7, with 12 positions matching TRBD2. This CDR3 contains 15 residues. Losses at the gene ends were 1 base for V and 6 bases for J; bases not matched to a gene: 7. CDR1 is GTSNPN and CDR2 is SVGIG in the germline V gene (reference sequence). The CDR3 protein is CAWSAASGRASEQYF. CDR3 nucleotides: TGTGCCTGGAGTGCGGCTAGCGGGAGGGCCTCCGAGCAGTACTTC.

The chain carries TRBV6-1 and TRBJ2-3; D may be TRBD2 (6 bases). V was pared by 7 bases and J by 1 base, with 12 bases between. Germline V gives CDR1 MNHNS, CDR2 SASEGT. The CDR3 covers 14 residues. The CDR3 here is CASKEGIGTDTQYF. CDR3 DNA sequence: TGTGCCAGCAAGGAGGGAATAGGCACAGATACGCAGTATTTT.

The table lists this clonotype with a count of one. V usage is TRBV29-1 and J usage is TRBJ1-5; D possibly corresponds to TRBD1 (6 bases). This CDR3 is built from 12 residues. From germline, CDR1 is SQVTM and CDR2 ANQGSEA. Between the trimmed V and J ends, which lost 4 bases and 7 bases, there was a span of 11 bases. In DNA, the CDR3 is TGCAGCGTTGCTGGGGGCGGCCAGCCCCAGCATTTT. It translates to CSVAGGGQPQHF.

Many counts were recorded for this clonotype. V and J are TRBV10-3 and TRBJ2-5; TRBD1 matches at 10 bases. The CDR3 extends over 14 amino acids. Germline values: CDR1 ENHRY, CDR2 SYGVKD. V lost 4 bases to trimming and J lost 5 bases; unmatched junction nucleotides: 4. The CDR3 region is CAISGDRGAETQYF. CDR3 DNA: TGTGCCATCAGTGGGGACAGGGGCGCGGAGACCCAGTACTTC.

At least ten counts were recorded for this clonotype. The chain carries TRBV7-2 and TRBJ2-7; D is ambiguous. The V end was cut by 0 bases, the J end by 0 bases, with 6 bases between. CDR1 is SGHTA and CDR2 is FQGNSA in the germline V gene. The CDR3 extends over 14 amino acids. This chain's CDR3 is CASSLALLSYEQYF. CDR3 nucleotides: TGTGCCAGCAGCTTAGCACTCCTCTCCTACGAGCAGTACTTC. The whole variable domain, filled in from reference TRBV7-2 and TRBJ2-7, reads GAGVSQSPSNKVTEKGKDVELRCDPISGHTALYWYRQSLGQGLEFLIYFQGNSAPDKSGLPSDRFSAERTGGSVSTLTIQRTQQEDSAVYLCASSLALLSYEQYFGPGTRLTVT.

This clonotype has only a few counts. This sequence joins TRBV4-1 and TRBJ2-3; D call uncertain. V was shortened by 1 base and J by 3 bases, with 11 bases between the two germline ends. Germline V gene lookup returns CDR1 MGHRA and CDR2 YSYEKL. The CDR3 totals 15 residues. CDR3 protein: CASSQAPRRTDTQYF. The CDR3 region has the DNA TGCGCCAGCAGCCAAGCTCCCCGGAGAACAGATACGCAGTATTTT.

CDR3 bases: TGCAGTGCTGGGGGAGAGACTAGCGGGACCTGGGGGGAGACCCAGTACTTC. Residues: CSAGGETSGTWGETQYF. The chain recombines TRBV20-1 with TRBJ2-5; TRBD2 matches at 11 bases. V dropped 5 bases and J dropped 5; count of bases not matched to a gene: 16. The CDR3 contains 17 residues. Germline V lookup: CDR1 DFQATT, CDR2 SNEGSKA (reference sequence).

The CDR3 bases are TGCGCCAGCAGCTTCACGACAGGCGCCATGAACACTGAAGCTTTCTTT. It specifies CASSFTTGAMNTEAFF. V and J are TRBV5-1 and TRBJ1-1, with TRBD1 as a possible D gene (6 bases). The CDR3 has 16 residues. The V end was cut by 2 bases, the J end by 0 bases, with 14 bases between. Germline lookup yields CDR1 SGHRS and CDR2 YFSETQ. Based on the CDR3 plus reference TRBV5-1 and TRBJ1-1, the full variable domain is KAGVTQTPRYLIKTRGQQVTLSCSPISGHRSVSWYQQTPGQGLQFLFEYFSETQRNKGNFPGRFSGRQFSNSRSEMNVSTLELGDSALYLCASSFTTGAMNTEAFFGQGTRLTVV.

This clonotype was observed a handful of times. The rearrangement uses TRBV14 and TRBJ2-4, with D tentatively TRBD1 (5 bases). V was pared by 4 bases and J by 11 bases, with 21 bases between. The CDR3 spans 15 residues. The germline V gene encodes CDR1 SGHDN and CDR2 FVKESK. CDR3 region: CASSPLGAEPKVQYF. The CDR3 DNA sequence: TGTGCCAGCAGCCCCCTTGGGGCGGAGCCCAAGGTTCAGTACTTC. Full variable domain (outside the CDR3, taken from reference TRBV14 and TRBJ2-4): EAGVTQFPSHSVIEKGQTVTLRCDPISGHDNLYWYRRVMGKEIKFLLHFVKESKQDESGMPNNRFLAERTGGTYSTLKVQPAELEDSGVYFCASSPLGAEPKVQYFGAGTRLSVL.

The chain combines TRBV20-1 with TRBJ1-4; D call uncertain. Trimming cost V 3 bases and J 3 bases, with 17 bases left between them. CDR1 and CDR2 from the germline V gene are DFQATT and SNEGSKA (reference sequence). The CDR3 sequence is 16 residues long. The CDR3 protein is CSARTLDPAANEKLFF. CDR3 in DNA: TGCAGTGCTAGGACTCTCGACCCTGCGGCTAATGAAAAACTGTTTTTT.

This clonotype was recorded at least ten times. The V gene is TRBV27, the J gene TRBJ2-1, with D possibly TRBD2 on 6 matching bases. Germline V lookup: CDR1 MNHEY, CDR2 SMNVEV (reference sequence). Trimming stripped 2 bases from V and 5 bases from J, with 13 bases between. The CDR3 spans 15 residues. This chain's CDR3 is CASSLGSGMHNEQFF. The CDR3 DNA is TGTGCCAGCAGTTTAGGTAGCGGAATGCACAATGAGCAGTTCTTC.

Only a few counts were recorded for this clonotype. With a much larger clone just one base away, this may be a read error. V gene TRBV12-3 or TRBV12-4 combines with J gene TRBJ2-1, with 11 bases aligning to TRBD2. This CDR3 has 16 residues. DNA for the CDR3: TGTGCCTGCAGTTTAGCGGCTAGCGGGAGGCGGAGGGAGCAGTTCTTC. It encodes CACSLAASGRRREQFF.

This clonotype was counted many times. V is TRBV7-9 and J is TRBJ2-1; no firm D call. Germline CDR1 reads SEHNR; CDR2 reads FQNEAQ (reference sequence). V shed 2 bases and J shed 9 bases, with 11 bases lying between them. The CDR3 consists of 13 residues. CDR3 coding DNA: TGTGCCAGCAGCTTAAGTATATGGGGTGAGCAGTTCTTC. Amino acids: CASSLSIWGEQFF.

This clonotype was seen at least ten times. CDR3 protein: CASSPQEGTSNEKLFF. The DNA for the CDR3 is TGTGCCAGCTCACCACAGGAGGGGACATCTAATGAAAAACTGTTTTTT. The chain joins TRBV18 to TRBJ1-4, with a tentative D call TRBD1 (6 bases). The CDR3 length is 16 residues. Trimming stripped 1 base from V and 3 bases from J, with 12 bases between. Germline V CDR1 and CDR2: KGHSH, LQKENI.

The chain carries TRBV29-1 and TRBJ2-5; TRBD2 matches 11 bases. The J call may be incorrect, as the DNA end agrees better with TRBJ2-1. CDR3 length: 14 residues. CDR1 and CDR2 from the germline V gene are SQVTM and ANQGSEA. CDR3 DNA sequence: TGCAGCGTTCGGTCTAGCGGGAGGCTCTATGAGCAGTTCTTC. Residues: CSVRSSGRLYEQFF.